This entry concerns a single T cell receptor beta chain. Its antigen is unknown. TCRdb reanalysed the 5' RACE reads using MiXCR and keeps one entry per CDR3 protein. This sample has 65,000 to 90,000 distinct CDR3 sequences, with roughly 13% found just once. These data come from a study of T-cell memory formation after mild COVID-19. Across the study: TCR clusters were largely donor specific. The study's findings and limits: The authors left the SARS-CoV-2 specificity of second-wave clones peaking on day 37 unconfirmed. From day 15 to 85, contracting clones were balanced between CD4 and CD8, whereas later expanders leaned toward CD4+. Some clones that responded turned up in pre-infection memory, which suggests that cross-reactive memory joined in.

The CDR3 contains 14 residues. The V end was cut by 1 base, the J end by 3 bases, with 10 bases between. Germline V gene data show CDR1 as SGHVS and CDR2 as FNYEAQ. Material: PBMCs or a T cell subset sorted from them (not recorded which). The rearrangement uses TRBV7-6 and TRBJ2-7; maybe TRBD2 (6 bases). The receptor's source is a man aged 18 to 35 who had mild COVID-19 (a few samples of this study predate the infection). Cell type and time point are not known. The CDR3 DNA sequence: TGTGCCAGCAGCTTAGGGGGGGAGGACTACGAGCAGTACTTC. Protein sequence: CASSLGGEDYEQYF.